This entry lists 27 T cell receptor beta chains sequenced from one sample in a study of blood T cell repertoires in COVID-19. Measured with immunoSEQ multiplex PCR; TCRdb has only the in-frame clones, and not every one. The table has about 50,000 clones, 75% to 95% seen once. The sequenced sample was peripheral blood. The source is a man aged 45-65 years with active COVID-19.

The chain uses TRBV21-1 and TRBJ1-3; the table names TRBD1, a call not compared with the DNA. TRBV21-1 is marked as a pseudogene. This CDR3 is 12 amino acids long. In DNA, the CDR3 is TGTGCCAGCAGGGGCTTAGGAAACACCATATATTTT. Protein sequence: CASRGLGNTIYF.

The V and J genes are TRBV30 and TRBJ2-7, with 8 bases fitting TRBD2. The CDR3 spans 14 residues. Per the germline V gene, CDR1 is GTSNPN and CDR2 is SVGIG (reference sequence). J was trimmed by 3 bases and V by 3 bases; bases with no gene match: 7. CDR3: CAWRPGGGLYEQYF. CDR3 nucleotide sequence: TGTGCCTGGAGGCCCGGGGGGGGGCTCTACGAGCAGTACTTC.

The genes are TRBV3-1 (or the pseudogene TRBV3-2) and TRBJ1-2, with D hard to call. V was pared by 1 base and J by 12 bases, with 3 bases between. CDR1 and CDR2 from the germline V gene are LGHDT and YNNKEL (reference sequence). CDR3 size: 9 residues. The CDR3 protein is CASSQVNTF. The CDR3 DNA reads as TGTGCCAGCAGCCAAGTCAACACCTTC.

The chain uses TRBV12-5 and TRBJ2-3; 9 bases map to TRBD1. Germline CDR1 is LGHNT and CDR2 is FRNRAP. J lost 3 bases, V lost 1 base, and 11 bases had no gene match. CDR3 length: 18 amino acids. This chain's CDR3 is CASGLDLTGGDETDTQYF. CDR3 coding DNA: TGTGCTAGTGGTTTGGACCTAACAGGGGGCGATGAGACAGATACGCAGTATTTT.

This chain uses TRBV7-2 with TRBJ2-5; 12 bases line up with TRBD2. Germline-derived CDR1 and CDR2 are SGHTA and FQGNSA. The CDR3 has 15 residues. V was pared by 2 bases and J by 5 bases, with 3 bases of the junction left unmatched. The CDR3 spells CASSLPSGGVETQYF. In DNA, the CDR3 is TGTGCCAGCAGCTTACCTAGCGGGGGGGTCGAGACCCAGTACTTC. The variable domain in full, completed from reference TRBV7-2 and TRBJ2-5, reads GAGVSQSPSNKVTEKGKDVELRCDPISGHTALYWYRQSLGQGLEFLIYFQGNSAPDKSGLPSDRFSAERTGGSVSTLTIQRTQQEDSAVYLCASSLPSGGVETQYFGPGTRLLVL.

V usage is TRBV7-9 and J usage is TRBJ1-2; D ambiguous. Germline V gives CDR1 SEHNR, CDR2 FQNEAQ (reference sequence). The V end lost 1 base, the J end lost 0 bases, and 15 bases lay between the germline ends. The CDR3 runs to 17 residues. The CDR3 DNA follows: TGTGCCAGCAGCTTAGGATTCATTTGGGAGACTAACTATGGCTACACCTTC. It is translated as CASSLGFIWETNYGYTF.

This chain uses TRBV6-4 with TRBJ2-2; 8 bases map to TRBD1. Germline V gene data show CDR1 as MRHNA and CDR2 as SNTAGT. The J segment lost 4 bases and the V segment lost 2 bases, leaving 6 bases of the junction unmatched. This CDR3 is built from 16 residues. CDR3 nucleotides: TGTGCCAGCAGTGACGGGGCAGGGGGCAGCACCGGGGAGCTGTTTTTT. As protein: CASSDGAGGSTGELFF.

CDR3 residues: CASSPRGTDAGANVLTF. In nucleotides, the CDR3 is TGTGCCAGCTCACCACGCGGGACGGACGCTGGGGCCAACGTCCTGACTTTC. V gene TRBV18 combines with J gene TRBJ2-6; D is perhaps TRBD2 (6 bases). Trimming shortened V by 1 base and J by 2 bases, and 12 bases separated the two germline ends. Germline CDR1 and CDR2: KGHSH and LQKENI. The CDR3 length is 17 residues.

CDR3 in amino acids: CASSTVGYLPLHF. For the CDR3, the DNA is TGTGCCAGCAGCACAGTAGGCTATTTGCCCCTCCACTTT. This chain uses TRBV6-5 with TRBJ1-6; D uncertain. From germline, CDR1 is MNHEY and CDR2 SVGAGI. There are 13 residues in the CDR3. Trimming pared 6 bases from V and 13 bases from J, leaving 16 bases between.

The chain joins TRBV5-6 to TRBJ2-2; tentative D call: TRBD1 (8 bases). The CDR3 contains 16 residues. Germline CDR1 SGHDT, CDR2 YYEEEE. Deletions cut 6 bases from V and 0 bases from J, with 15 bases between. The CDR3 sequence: CASITGGAANTGELFF. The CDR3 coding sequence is TGTGCCAGCATCACAGGGGGGGCGGCGAACACCGGGGAGCTGTTTTTT.

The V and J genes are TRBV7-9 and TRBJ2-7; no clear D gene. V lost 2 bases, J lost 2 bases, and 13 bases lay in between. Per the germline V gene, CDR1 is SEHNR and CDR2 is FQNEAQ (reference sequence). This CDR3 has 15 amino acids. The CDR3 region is CASSLSTLYPYEQYF. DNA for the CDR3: TGTGCCAGCAGCTTAAGCACCCTATACCCCTACGAGCAGTACTTC.

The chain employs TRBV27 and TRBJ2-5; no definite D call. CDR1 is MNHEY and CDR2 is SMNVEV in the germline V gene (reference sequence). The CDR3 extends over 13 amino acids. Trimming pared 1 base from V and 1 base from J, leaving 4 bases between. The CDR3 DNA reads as TGTGCCAGCAGTTTATACGGCCAAGAGACCCAGTACTTC. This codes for CASSLYGQETQYF.

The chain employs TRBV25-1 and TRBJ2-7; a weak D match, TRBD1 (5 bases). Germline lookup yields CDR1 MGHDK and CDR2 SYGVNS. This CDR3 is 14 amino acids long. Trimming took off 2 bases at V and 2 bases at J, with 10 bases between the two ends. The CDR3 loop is CASSEETATYEQYF. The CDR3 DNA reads TGTGCCAGCAGTGAAGAGACAGCCACCTACGAGCAGTACTTC.

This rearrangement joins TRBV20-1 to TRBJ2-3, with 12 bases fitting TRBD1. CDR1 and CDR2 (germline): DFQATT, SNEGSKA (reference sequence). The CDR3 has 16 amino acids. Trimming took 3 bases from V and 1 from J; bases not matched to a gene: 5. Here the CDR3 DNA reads TGCAGTGCTAGTAGGGGGACAGGGGGCGGCACAGATACGCAGTATTTT. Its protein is CSASRGTGGGTDTQYF.

CDR3 in DNA: TGTGCCAGCAGCTTACTGCACAGGTTAGGCACTGAAGCTTTCTTT. This translates into CASSLLHRLGTEAFF. This chain uses TRBV7-2 with TRBJ1-1; a weak D match, TRBD1 (5 bases). There are 15 residues in the CDR3. The germline V gene encodes CDR1 SGHTA and CDR2 FQGNSA. V lost 2 bases, J lost 4 bases, and 14 bases lay in between.

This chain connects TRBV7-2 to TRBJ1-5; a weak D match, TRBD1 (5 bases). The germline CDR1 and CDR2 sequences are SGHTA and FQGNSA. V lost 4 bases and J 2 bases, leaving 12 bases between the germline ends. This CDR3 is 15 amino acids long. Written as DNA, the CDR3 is TGTGCCAGCAGCTCGTACGGGGGAGGCAATCAGCCCCAGCATTTT. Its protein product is CASSSYGGGNQPQHF.

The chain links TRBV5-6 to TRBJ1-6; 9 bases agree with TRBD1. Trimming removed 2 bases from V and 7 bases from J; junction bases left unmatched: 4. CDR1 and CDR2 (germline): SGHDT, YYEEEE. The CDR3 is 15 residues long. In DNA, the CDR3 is TGTGCCAGCAGCTTTATGACAGGGGGGAATTCACCCCTCCACTTT. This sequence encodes CASSFMTGGNSPLHF. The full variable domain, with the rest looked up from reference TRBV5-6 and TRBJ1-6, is DAGVTQSPTHLIKTRGQQVTLRCSPKSGHDTVSWYQQALGQGPQFIFQYYEEEERQRGNFPDRFSGHQFPNYSSELNVNALLLGDSALYLCASSFMTGGNSPLHFGNGTRLTVT.

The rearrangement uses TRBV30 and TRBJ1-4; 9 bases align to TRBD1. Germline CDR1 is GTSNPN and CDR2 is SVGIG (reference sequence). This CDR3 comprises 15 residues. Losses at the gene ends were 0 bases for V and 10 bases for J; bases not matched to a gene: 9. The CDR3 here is CAWSVNRGRRVKLFF. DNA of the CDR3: TGTGCCTGGAGTGTCAACAGGGGGCGCAGGGTAAAACTGTTTTTT.

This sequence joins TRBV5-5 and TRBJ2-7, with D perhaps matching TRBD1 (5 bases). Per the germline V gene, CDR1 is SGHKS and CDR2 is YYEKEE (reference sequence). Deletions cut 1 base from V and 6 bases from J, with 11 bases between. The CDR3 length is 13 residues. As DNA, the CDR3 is TGTGCCAGCAGCTTGACAGGTCATGGCGAGCAGTACTTC. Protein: CASSLTGHGEQYF.

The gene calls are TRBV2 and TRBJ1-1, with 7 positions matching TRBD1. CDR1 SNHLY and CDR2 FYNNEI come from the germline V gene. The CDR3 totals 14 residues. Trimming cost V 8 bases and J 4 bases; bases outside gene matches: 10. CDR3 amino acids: CASARQGGTTEAFF. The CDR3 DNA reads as TGTGCCAGCGCCCGACAGGGTGGGACCACTGAAGCTTTCTTT. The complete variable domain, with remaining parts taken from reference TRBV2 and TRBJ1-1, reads EPEVTQTPSHQVTQMGQEVILRCVPISNHLYFYWYRQILGQKVEFLVSFYNNEISEKSEIFDDQFSVERPDGSNFTLKIRSTKLEDSAMYFCASARQGGTTEAFFGQGTRLTVV.

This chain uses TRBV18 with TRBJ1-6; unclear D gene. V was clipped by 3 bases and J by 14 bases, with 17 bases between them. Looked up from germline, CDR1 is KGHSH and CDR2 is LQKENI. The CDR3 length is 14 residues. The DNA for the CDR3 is TGTGCCAGCTCACCCGACGACCTACTAAATGCCCTCCACTTT. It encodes CASSPDDLLNALHF.

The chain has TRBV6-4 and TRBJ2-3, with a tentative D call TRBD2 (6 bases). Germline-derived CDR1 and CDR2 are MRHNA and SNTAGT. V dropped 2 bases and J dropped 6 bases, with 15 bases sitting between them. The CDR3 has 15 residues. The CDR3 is CASSDARGGMDTQYF. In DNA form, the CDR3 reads TGTGCCAGCAGTGACGCGCGGGGTGGGATGGATACGCAGTATTTT.

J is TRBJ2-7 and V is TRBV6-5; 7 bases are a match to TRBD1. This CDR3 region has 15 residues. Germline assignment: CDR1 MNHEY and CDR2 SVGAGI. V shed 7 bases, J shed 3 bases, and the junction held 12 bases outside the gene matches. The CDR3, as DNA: TGTGCCAGCAAAGATCCGGGACAGTTGATCTACGAGCAGTACTTC. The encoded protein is CASKDPGQLIYEQYF.

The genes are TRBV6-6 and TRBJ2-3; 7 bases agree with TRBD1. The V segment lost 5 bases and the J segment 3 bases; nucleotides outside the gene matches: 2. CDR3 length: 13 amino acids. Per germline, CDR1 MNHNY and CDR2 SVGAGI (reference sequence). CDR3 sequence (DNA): TGTGCCAGCAGTCGGGACAGTACAGATACGCAGTATTTT. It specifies CASSRDSTDTQYF.

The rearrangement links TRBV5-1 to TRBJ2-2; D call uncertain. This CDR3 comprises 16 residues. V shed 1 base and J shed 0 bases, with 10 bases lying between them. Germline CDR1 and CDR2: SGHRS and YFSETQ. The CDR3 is CASSLYTSSNTGELFF. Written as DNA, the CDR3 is TGCGCCAGCAGCTTGTACACCAGTTCGAACACCGGGGAGCTGTTTTTT.

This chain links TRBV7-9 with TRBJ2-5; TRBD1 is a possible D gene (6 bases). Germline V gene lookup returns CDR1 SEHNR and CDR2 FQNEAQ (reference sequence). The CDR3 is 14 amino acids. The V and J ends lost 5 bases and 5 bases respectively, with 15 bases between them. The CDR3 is CASSQGISSETQYF. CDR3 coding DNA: TGTGCCAGCAGCCAGGGGATCTCGTCGGAGACCCAGTACTTC.

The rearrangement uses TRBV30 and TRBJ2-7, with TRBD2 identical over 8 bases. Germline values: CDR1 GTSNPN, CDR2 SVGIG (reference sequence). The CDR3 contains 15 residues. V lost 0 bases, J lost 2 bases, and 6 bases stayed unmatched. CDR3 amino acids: CAWSVRGSGAYEQYF. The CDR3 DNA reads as TGTGCCTGGAGTGTACGCGGTAGCGGGGCCTACGAGCAGTACTTC.